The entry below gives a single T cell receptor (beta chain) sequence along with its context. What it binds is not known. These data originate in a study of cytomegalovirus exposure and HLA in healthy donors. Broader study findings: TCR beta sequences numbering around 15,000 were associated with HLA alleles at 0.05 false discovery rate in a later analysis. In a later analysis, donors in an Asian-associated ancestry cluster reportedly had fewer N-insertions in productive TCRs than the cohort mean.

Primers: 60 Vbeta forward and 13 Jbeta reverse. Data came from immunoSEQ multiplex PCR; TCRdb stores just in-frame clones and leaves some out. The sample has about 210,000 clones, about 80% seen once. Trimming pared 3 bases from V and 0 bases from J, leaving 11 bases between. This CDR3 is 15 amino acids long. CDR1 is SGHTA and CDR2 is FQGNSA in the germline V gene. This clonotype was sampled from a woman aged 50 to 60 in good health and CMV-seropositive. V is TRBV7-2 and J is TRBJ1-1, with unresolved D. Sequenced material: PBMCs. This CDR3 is CASSFQVDMNTEAFF. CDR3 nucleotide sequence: TGTGCCAGCAGCTTCCAGGTTGACATGAACACTGAAGCTTTCTTT.